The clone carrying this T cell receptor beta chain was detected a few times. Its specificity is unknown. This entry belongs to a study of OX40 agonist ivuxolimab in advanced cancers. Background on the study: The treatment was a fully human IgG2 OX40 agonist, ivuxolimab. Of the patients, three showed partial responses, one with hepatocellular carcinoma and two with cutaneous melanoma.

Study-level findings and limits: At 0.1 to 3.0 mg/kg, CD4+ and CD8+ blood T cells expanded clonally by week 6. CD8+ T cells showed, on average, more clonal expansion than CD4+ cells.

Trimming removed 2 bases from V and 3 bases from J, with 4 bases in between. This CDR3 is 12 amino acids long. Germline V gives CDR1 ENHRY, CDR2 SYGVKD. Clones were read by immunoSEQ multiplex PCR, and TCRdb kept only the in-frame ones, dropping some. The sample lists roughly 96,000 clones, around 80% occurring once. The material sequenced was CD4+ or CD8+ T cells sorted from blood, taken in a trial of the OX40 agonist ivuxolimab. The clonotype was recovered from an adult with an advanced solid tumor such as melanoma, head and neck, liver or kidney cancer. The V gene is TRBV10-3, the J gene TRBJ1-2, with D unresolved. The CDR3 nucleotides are TGTGCCATCAGTGAGACGGACTATGGCTACACCTTC. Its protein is CAISETDYGYTF.